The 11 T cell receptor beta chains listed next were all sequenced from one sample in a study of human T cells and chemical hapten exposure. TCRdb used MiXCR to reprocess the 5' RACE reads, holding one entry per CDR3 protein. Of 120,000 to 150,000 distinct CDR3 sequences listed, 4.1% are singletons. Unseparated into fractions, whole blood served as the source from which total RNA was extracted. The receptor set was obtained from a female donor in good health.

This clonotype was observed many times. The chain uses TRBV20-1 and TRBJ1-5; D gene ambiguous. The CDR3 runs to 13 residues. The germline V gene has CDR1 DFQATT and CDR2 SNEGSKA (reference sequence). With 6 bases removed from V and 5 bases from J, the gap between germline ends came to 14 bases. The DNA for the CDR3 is TGCAGTGCCGGATGGGGTTCCGATCAGCCCCAGCATTTT. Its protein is CSAGWGSDQPQHF.

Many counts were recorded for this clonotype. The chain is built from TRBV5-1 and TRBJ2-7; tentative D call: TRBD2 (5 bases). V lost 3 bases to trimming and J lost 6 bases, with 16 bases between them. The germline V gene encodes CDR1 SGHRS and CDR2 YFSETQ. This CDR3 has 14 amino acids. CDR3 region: CASSYGLPGAEQYF. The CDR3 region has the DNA TGCGCCAGCAGCTACGGACTTCCCGGCGCCGAGCAGTACTTC.

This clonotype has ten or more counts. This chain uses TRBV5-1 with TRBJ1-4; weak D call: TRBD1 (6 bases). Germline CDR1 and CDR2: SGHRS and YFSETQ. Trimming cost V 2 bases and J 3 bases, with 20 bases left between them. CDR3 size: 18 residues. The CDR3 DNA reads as TGCGCCAGCAGCTTAAAATTCATGCAGGGGAGCCCTAATGAAAAACTGTTTTTT. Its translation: CASSLKFMQGSPNEKLFF.

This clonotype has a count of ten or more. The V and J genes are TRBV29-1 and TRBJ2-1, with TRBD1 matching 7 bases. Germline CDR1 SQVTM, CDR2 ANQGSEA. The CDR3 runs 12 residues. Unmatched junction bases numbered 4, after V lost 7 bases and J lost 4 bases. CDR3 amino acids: CSGRTGYNEQFF. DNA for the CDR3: TGCAGCGGGAGGACAGGATACAATGAGCAGTTCTTC.

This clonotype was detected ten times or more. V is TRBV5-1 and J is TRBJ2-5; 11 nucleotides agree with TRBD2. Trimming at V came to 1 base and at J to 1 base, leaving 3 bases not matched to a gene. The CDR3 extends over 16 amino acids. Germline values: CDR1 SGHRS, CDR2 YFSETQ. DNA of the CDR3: TGCGCCAGCAGCTTGCGACTAGCGGGGAGCCAAGAGACCCAGTACTTC. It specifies CASSLRLAGSQETQYF. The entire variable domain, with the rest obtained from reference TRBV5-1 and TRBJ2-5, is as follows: KAGVTQTPRYLIKTRGQQVTLSCSPISGHRSVSWYQQTPGQGLQFLFEYFSETQRNKGNFPGRFSGRQFSNSRSEMNVSTLELGDSALYLCASSLRLAGSQETQYFGPGTRLLVL.

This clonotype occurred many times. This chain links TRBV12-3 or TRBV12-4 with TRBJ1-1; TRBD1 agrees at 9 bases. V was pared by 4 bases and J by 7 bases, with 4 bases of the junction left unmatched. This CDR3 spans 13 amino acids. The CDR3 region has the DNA TGTGCCAGCAGTTACAGGGGGCGAGGTGAAGCTTTCTTT. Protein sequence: CASSYRGRGEAFF.

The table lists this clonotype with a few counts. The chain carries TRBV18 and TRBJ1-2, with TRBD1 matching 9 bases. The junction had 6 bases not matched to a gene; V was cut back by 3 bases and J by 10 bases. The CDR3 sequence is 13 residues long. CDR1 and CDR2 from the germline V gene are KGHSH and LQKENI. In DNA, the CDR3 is TGTGCCAGCTCACCGGAACAGGGGGCCTTCTACACCTTC. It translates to CASSPEQGAFYTF.

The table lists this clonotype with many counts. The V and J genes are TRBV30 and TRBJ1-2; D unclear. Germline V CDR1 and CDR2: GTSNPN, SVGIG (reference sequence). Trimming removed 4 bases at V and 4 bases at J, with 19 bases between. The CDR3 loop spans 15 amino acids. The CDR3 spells CAWTQTAEGGYGYTF. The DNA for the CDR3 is TGTGCCTGGACCCAAACAGCCGAGGGTGGCTATGGCTACACCTTC. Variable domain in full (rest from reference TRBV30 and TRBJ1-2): SQTIHQWPATLVQPVGSPLSLECTVEGTSNPNLYWYRQAAGRGLQLLFYSVGIGQISSEVPQNLSASRPQDRQFILSSKKLLLSDSGFYLCAWTQTAEGGYGYTFGSGTRLTVV.

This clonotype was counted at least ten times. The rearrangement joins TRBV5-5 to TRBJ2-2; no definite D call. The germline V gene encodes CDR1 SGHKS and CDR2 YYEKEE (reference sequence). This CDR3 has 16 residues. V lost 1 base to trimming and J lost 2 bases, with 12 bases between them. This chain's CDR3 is CASSLLPPDNTGELFF. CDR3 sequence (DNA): TGTGCCAGCAGCTTGTTACCCCCAGATAACACCGGGGAGCTGTTTTTT.

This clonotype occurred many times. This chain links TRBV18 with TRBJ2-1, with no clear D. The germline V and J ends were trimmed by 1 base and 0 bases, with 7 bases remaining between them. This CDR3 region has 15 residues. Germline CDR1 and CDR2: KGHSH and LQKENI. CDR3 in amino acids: CASSPQVSSYNEQFF. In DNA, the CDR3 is TGTGCCAGCTCACCACAAGTGAGCTCCTACAATGAGCAGTTCTTC.

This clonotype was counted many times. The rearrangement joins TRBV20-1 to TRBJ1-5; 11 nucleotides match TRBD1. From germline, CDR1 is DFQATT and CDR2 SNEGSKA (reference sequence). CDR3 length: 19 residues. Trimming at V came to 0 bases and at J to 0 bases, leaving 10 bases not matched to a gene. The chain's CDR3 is CSARDSGQGEIYSNQPQHF. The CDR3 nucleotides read TGCAGTGCTAGAGATTCGGGACAGGGGGAAATTTATAGCAATCAGCCCCAGCATTTT.